These T cell receptor beta chains were read from a single sample in a study of blood T cell repertoires in COVID-19. Clones were sequenced by immunoSEQ multiplex PCR, and TCRdb holds only the in-frame ones, with some missing. The data contain around 61,000 clones, about 88% of them seen just once; the ten biggest clones take up around 40%. The sample taken for sequencing was peripheral blood. These receptors came from a woman aged 55-69 years with COVID-19, enrolled during active disease. Both conserved end residues are part of each CDR3. D genes are given only for firm matches. The size field is filled for only some rows; it gives once, few, many or a size class.

15	TRBJ2-1	.	TRBV7-9	.	CASTQRQGSSNEQFF	TGTGCCAGCACCCAAAGGCAGGGGAGTTCGAATGAGCAGTTCTTC
16	TRBJ1-2	.	TRBV30	.	CAWSSPVVEGRHGYTF	TGTGCCTGGAGTTCTCCCGTGGTGGAGGGGCGTCATGGCTACACCTTC
15	TRBJ2-3	.	TRBV5-1	TRBD2	CASSPGTSGTDTQYF	TGCGCCAGCAGCCCCGGGACTAGCGGGACAGATACGCAGTATTTT
15	TRBJ2-1	.	TRBV19	TRBD2	CASSFSSGGYNEQFF	TGTGCCAGCAGCTTCTCTAGCGGGGGATACAATGAGCAGTTCTTC
16	TRBJ2-1	.	TRBV13	.	CASSFSGTPVYNEQFF	TGTGCCAGCAGTTTCTCCGGGACTCCCGTTTACAATGAGCAGTTCTTC
15	TRBJ2-7	.	TRBV5-1	.	CASSPAGPETYEQYF	TGCGCCAGCAGCCCGGCGGGCCCCGAGACCTACGAGCAGTACTTC
17	TRBJ1-5	few	TRBV5-8	.	CASSLVRTVNSNQPQHF	TGTGCCAGCAGCTTGGTCCGGACAGTGAATAGCAATCAGCCCCAGCATTTT
16	TRBJ2-7	medium-sized	TRBV4-1	TRBD2	CASSQEQLAATYEQYF	TGCGCCAGCAGCCAAGAACAACTAGCGGCGACCTACGAGCAGTACTTC
13	TRBJ2-1	.	TRBV12-3/TRBV12-4	TRBD1	CASSQGARNEQFF	TGTGCCAGCAGCCAGGGGGCGAGAAATGAGCAGTTCTTC
16	TRBJ1-2	.	TRBV9	TRBD1	CASSPTDRGGNYGYTF	TGTGCCAGCAGCCCTACGGACAGGGGGGGTAACTATGGCTACACCTTC
14	TRBJ1-1	.	TRBV6-5	.	CASSLRAGNTEAFF	TGTGCCAGCAGTTTACGGGCGGGAAACACTGAAGCTTTCTTT
14	TRBJ1-6	.	TRBV11-3	.	CASSTDSDNSPLHF	TGTGCCAGCAGCACGGACAGTGATAATTCACCCCTCCACTTT
15	TRBJ2-7	.	TRBV19	TRBD1	CASSLTGTGDYEQYF	TGTGCCAGTAGTTTAACCGGGACAGGGGACTACGAGCAGTACTTC
14	TRBJ2-2	.	TRBV28	TRBD1	CASYPGQGIGELFF	TGTGCCAGCTATCCGGGACAGGGGATCGGGGAGCTGTTTTTT
14	TRBJ1-1	.	TRBV30	.	CAWSVGALNTEAFF	TGTGCCTGGAGTGTTGGGGCTTTGAACACTGAAGCTTTCTTT
16	TRBJ1-3	.	TRBV28	.	CASSLGGAVSGNTIYF	TGTGCCAGCAGTTTGGGCGGGGCGGTTTCTGGAAACACCATATATTTT
13	TRBJ2-7	.	TRBV19	.	CASSFGTIYEQYF	TGTGCCAGTAGTTTCGGGACAATCTACGAGCAGTACTTC
16	TRBJ2-3	.	TRBV11-3	TRBD1	CASSAGTGGRADTQYF	TGTGCCAGCAGCGCCGGGACAGGGGGCAGGGCAGATACGCAGTATTTT
15	TRBJ1-1	.	TRBV7-9	TRBD1	CASSDTTGTGGEAFF	TGTGCCAGCAGTGATACCACCGGGACAGGGGGTGAAGCTTTCTTT
13	TRBJ1-4	.	TRBV27	.	CASSLMSSEKLFF	TGTGCCAGCAGTTTAATGAGTAGTGAAAAACTGTTTTTT
13	TRBJ1-2	.	TRBV5-1	.	CASSPHDTAGYTF	TGCGCCAGCAGCCCTCATGACACGGCGGGCTACACCTTC
15	TRBJ1-6	.	TRBV5-1	.	CASSLGSSYNSPLHF	TGCGCCAGCAGCTTAGGGAGCTCCTATAATTCACCCCTCCACTTT
15	TRBJ2-3	.	TRBV2	TRBD2	CASQAGTRERPAQYF	TGTGCCTCTCAGGCAGGGACTAGAGAGCGGCCCGCGCAGTATTTT
14	TRBJ2-1	.	TRBV5-4	TRBD1	CASSWVTGDNEQFF	TGTGCCAGCAGCTGGGTGACAGGGGATAATGAGCAGTTCTTC
14	TRBJ2-7	.	TRBV7-2	TRBD1	CASSLFATGGAQYF	TGTGCCAGCAGCTTATTCGCGACAGGGGGCGCGCAGTACTTC
10	TRBJ1-2	once	TRBV29-1	.	CSVGVGGYTF	TGCAGCGTAGGGGTGGGTGGCTACACCTTC
15	TRBJ2-1	.	TRBV19	TRBD2	CASSLAGESYNEQFF	TGTGCCAGTAGCCTAGCGGGGGAGTCCTACAATGAGCAGTTCTTC
20	TRBJ2-1	once	TRBV5-8	.	CASSLVNLGGGTGSYNEQFF	TGTGCCAGCAGCTTGGTTAACCTTGGTGGCGGGACGGGCTCCTACAATGAGCAGTTCTTC
12	TRBJ2-1	.	TRBV3-1/TRBV3-2	.	CASSLSFNEQFF	TGTGCCAGCAGCCTGTCGTTCAATGAGCAGTTCTTC
13	TRBJ1-2	.	TRBV10-2	.	CASSREVNYGYTF	TGCGCCAGCAGCCGAGAGGTTAACTATGGCTACACCTTC
13	TRBJ2-2	.	TRBV12-3/TRBV12-4	TRBD1	CASSTGGPGELFF	TGTGCCAGCAGTACAGGGGGGCCCGGGGAGCTGTTTTTT
15	TRBJ2-1	.	TRBV10-3	.	CAINTNRVGSSEQFF	TGTGCCATCAATACTAACAGGGTCGGGTCGAGTGAGCAGTTCTTC
15	TRBJ1-2	.	TRBV5-1	TRBD1	CASSTRTGGLSGYTF	TGCGCCAGCAGCACCAGGACAGGGGGATTAAGTGGCTACACCTTC
15	TRBJ1-1	.	TRBV3-1/TRBV3-2	.	CASSRRTATNTEAFF	TGTGCCAGCAGCCGTAGGACAGCGACGAACACTGAAGCTTTCTTT
16	TRBJ2-2	.	TRBV5-1	TRBD2	CASSANPGGNTGELFF	TGCGCCAGCAGCGCCAACCCGGGGGGAAACACCGGGGAGCTGTTTTTT
16	TRBJ1-3	.	TRBV9	TRBD1	CASSVGAGGSGNTIYF	TGTGCCAGCAGCGTAGGAGCAGGGGGGTCTGGAAACACCATATATTTT
14	TRBJ2-3	.	TRBV3-1/TRBV3-2	.	CASSQSWGADTQYF	TGTGCCAGCAGCCAATCGTGGGGGGCAGATACGCAGTATTTT
17	TRBJ2-1	.	TRBV19	TRBD2	CASSIETSGLPYNEQFF	TGTGCCAGTAGTATAGAGACTAGCGGGCTTCCCTACAATGAGCAGTTCTTC
14	TRBJ1-2	.	TRBV10-3	.	CAISDSNRVYGYTF	TGTGCCATCAGTGACTCGAACAGGGTCTATGGCTACACCTTC
14	TRBJ1-1	.	TRBV19	.	CASRKTVKDTEAFF	TGTGCCAGTAGAAAGACAGTGAAGGACACTGAAGCTTTCTTT